The 12 T cell receptor beta chains in this list originate from one sample, sequenced in a study of T-cell reconstitution after alpha-beta-depleted transplantation in children. It was with unique molecular identifiers that the TCRbeta library was prepared. TCRdb redid the calling of the PCR reads with MiXCR, one entry per CDR3 protein. Of over 200,000 distinct CDR3 sequences in the sample, roughly a sixth are singletons; the top ten hold around 45%. The sequencing used PBMCs, mostly from graft donor cells, collected 360 days after TCRalphabeta/CD19-depleted stem cell transplant. Receptor source: a male patient aged 2-15 years who had a stem cell transplant for acute lymphoblastic leukemia, so the T cells may come from the graft donor.

This clonotype was seen more than once but under ten times. The chain is built from TRBV25-1 and TRBJ2-7; D could derive from TRBD1 or TRBD2 (5 bases each). CDR3 length: 15 amino acids. CDR1 MGHDK and CDR2 SYGVNS come from the germline V gene. The germline V and J ends were trimmed by 2 bases and 2 bases, with 13 bases remaining between them. CDR3 in DNA: TGTGCCAGCAGTGAACTAACCGGGACGCCCTACGAGCAGTACTTC. Amino acid sequence: CASSELTGTPYEQYF.

This chain links TRBV5-4 with TRBJ2-1; 8 positions match TRBD1. Per the germline V gene, CDR1 is SGHNT and CDR2 is YYREEE (reference sequence). V lost 0 bases and J lost 9; bases outside the gene matches: 2. The CDR3 extends over 13 amino acids. CDR3 residues: CASSLGQGSEQFF. CDR3 DNA: TGTGCCAGCAGCTTGGGACAGGGGAGTGAGCAGTTCTTC. The variable domain in full, with the rest retrieved from reference TRBV5-4 and TRBJ2-1, is ETGVTQSPTHLIKTRGQQVTLRCSSQSGHNTVSWYQQALGQGPQFIFQYYREEENGRGNFPPRFSGLQFPNYSSELNVNALELDDSALYLCASSLGQGSEQFFGPGTRLTVL.

On this clonotype: Likely a read error: the CDR3 ends without its conserved phenylalanine or tryptophan. The chain uses TRBV20-1 and TRBJ2-1, with D possibly matching TRBD2 (6 bases). With 0 bases removed from V and 2 bases from J, the gap between germline ends came to 11 bases. CDR3 length: 15 residues. Germline lookup yields CDR1 DFQATT and CDR2 SNEGSKA (reference sequence). The CDR3 sequence is CSARDSAGTYNEQFV. CDR3 nucleotide sequence: TGCAGTGCTAGAGATTCGGCGGGGACCTACAATGAGCAGTTCGTC.

V usage is TRBV11-2 and J usage is TRBJ2-7, with a tentative D call TRBD2 (6 bases). Trimming removed 5 bases from V and 1 base from J, with 15 bases in between. The CDR3 spans 15 residues. Germline CDR1 and CDR2: SGHAT and FQNNGV. The CDR3 DNA is TGTGCCAGCAGCACAACCCGTCGGGGGTCCTACGAGCAGTACTTC. Its translation is CASSTTRRGSYEQYF.

This clonotype turned up a few times. V and J are TRBV18 and TRBJ2-1, with D perhaps matching TRBD2 (6 bases). This CDR3 has 15 amino acids. Germline V gene lookup returns CDR1 KGHSH and CDR2 LQKENI. With 6 bases removed from V and 4 bases from J, the gap between germline ends came to 16 bases. CDR3 sequence (DNA): TGTGCCAGCTCGCCCCGCGGGGACTCTTACAATGAGCAGTTCTTC. As protein: CASSPRGDSYNEQFF.

Ten or more counts support this clonotype. The chain recombines TRBV19 with TRBJ1-5, with D perhaps TRBD1 (5 bases). The CDR3 covers 13 residues. CDR1 is LNHDA and CDR2 is SQIVND in the germline V gene (reference sequence). The V gene lost 6 bases and the J gene lost 11 bases, with 17 bases spanning the gap. The CDR3 sequence is CASSSLQGQTQHF. The CDR3 region has the DNA TGTGCCAGTAGCTCCCTCCAGGGCCAGACCCAGCATTTT.

The chain carries TRBV2 and TRBJ2-7; tentatively, D is TRBD2 (5 bases). The CDR3 is 13 amino acids. Germline CDR1 and CDR2: SNHLY and FYNNEI. Trimming removed 7 bases at V and 7 bases at J, with 17 bases between. The CDR3 sequence is CASNLGEMGEQYF. The CDR3 bases are TGTGCCAGCAACCTCGGGGAAATGGGAGAGCAGTACTTC.

This rearrangement joins TRBV7-2 to TRBJ2-5; 7 nucleotides align to TRBD1. This CDR3 contains 14 residues. Germline V lookup: CDR1 SGHTA, CDR2 FQGNSA. Trimming cost V 5 bases and J 2 bases; bases outside gene matches: 5. The DNA of the CDR3 is TGTGCCAGCAGCCGCACAGGGGTACAAGAGACCCAGTACTTC. This sequence encodes CASSRTGVQETQYF.

The chain carries TRBV10-3 and TRBJ2-5; 14 bases map to TRBD2. V shed 3 bases and J 0 bases; nucleotides not matched to a gene: 9. This CDR3 region has 19 residues. The germline gives CDR1 ENHRY, CDR2 SYGVKD. The CDR3 spells CAISDRTSGGIRDQETQYF. DNA of the CDR3: TGTGCCATCAGTGACCGGACTAGCGGGGGGATACGAGACCAAGAGACCCAGTACTTC.

The V gene is TRBV27, the J gene TRBJ2-5; 13 bases fit TRBD2. Germline CDR1 MNHEY, CDR2 SMNVEV (reference sequence). V trimming: 4 bases; J trimming: 2 bases; junction bases outside the gene matches: 4. This CDR3 contains 16 residues. CDR3 region: CASSSGLAGIQETQYF. The CDR3 nucleotides read TGTGCCAGCAGTTCGGGACTAGCGGGGATTCAAGAGACCCAGTACTTC.

This chain connects TRBV5-6 to TRBJ2-2; possibly TRBD2 for D (5 bases). Germline-derived CDR1 and CDR2 are SGHDT and YYEEEE. The V end was cut by 4 bases, the J end by 6 bases, with 7 bases between. This CDR3 is built from 12 residues. The chain's CDR3 is CASSRGSGELFF. The DNA of the CDR3 is TGTGCCAGCAGCCGCGGGTCCGGGGAGCTGTTTTTT.

This rearrangement joins TRBV20-1 to TRBJ2-4; 7 nucleotides line up with TRBD1. Germline assignment: CDR1 DFQATT and CDR2 SNEGSKA (reference sequence). J lost 5 bases, V lost 1 base, and 5 bases had no gene match. The length of the CDR3 is 14 residues. The CDR3 region has the DNA TGCAGTGCTAGAGCAGGGGGAAAACAAAACATTCAGTACTTC. This translates into CSARAGGKQNIQYF.